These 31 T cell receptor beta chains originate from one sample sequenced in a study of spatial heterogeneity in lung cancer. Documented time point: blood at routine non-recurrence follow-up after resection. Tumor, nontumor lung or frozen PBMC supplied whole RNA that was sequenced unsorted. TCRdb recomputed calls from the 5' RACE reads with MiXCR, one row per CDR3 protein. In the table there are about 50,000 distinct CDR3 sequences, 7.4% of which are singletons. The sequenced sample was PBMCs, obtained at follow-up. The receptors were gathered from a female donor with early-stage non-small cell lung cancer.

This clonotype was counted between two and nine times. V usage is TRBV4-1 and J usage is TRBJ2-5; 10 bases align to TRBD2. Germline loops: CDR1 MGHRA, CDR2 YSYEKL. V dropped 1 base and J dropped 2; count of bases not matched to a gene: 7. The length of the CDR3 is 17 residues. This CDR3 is CASSQAWSGGAQETQYF. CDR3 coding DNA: TGCGCCAGCAGCCAAGCGTGGAGCGGGGGGGCTCAAGAGACCCAGTACTTC.

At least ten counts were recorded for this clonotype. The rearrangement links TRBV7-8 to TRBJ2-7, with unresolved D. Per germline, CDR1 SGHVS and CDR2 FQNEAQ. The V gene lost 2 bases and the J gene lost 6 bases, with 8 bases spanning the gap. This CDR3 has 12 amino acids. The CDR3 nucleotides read TGTGCCAGCAGCTTAACGGCCGGCGAGCAGTACTTC. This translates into CASSLTAGEQYF.

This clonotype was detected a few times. CDR3 residues: CASSTQGLACVQETQYF. The CDR3 DNA is TGTGCCAGCAGCACCCAAGGACTAGCGTGTGTCCAAGAGACCCAGTACTTC. The V gene is TRBV21-1, the J gene TRBJ2-5; TRBD2, the table's D call, lacks a check against the DNA. TRBV21-1 has pseudogene status. The CDR3 loop spans 17 amino acids.

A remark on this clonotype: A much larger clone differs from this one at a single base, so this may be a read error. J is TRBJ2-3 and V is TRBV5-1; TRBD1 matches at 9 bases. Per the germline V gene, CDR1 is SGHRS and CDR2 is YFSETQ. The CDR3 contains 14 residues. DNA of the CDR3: TGCACCAGCAATAGGGACAGGGCCACAGATACGCAGTATTTT. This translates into CTSNRDRATDTQYF.

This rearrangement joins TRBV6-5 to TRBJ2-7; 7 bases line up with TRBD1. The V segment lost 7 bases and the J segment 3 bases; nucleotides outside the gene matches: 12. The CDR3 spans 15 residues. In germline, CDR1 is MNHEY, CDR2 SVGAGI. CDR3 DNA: TGTGCCAGCAACCCCACAACGGGACAGATCTACGAGCAGTACTTC. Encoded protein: CASNPTTGQIYEQYF.

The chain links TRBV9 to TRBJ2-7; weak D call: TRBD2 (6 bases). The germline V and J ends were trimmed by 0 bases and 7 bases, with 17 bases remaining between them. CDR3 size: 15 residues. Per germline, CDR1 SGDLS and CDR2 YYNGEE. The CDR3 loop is CASSVDGGAVKEQYF. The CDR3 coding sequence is TGTGCCAGCAGCGTAGACGGGGGAGCTGTGAAAGAGCAGTACTTC.

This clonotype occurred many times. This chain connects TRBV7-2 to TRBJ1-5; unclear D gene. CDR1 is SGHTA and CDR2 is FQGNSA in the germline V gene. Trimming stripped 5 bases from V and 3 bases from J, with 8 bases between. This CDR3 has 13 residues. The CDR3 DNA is TGTGCCAGCAGCATAGACCTCAATCAGCCCCAGCATTTT. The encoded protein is CASSIDLNQPQHF.

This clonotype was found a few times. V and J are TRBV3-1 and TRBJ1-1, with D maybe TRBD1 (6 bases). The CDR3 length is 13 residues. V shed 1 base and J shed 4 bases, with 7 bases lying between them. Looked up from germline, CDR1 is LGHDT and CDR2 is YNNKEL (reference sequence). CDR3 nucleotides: TGTGCCAGCAGCCAAGTCAGGGGCACTGAAGCTTTCTTT. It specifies CASSQVRGTEAFF.

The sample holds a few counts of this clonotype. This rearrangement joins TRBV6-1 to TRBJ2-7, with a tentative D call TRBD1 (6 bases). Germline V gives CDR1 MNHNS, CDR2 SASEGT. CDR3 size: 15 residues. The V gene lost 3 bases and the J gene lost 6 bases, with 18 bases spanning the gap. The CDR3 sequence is CASSEHTGTPGEQYF. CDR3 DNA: TGTGCCAGCAGTGAGCATACAGGGACCCCAGGCGAGCAGTACTTC.

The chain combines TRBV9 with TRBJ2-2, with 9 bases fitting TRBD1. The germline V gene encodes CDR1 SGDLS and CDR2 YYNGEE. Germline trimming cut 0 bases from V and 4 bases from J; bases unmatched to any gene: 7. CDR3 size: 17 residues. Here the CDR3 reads CASSVAGQGTSTGELFF. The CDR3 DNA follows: TGTGCCAGCAGCGTAGCGGGACAGGGAACCTCCACCGGGGAGCTGTTTTTT.

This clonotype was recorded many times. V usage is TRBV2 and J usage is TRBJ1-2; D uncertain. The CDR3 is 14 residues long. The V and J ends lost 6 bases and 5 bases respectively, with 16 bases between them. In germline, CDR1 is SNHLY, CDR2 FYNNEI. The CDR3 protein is CASRGMVAIYGYTF. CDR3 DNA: TGTGCCAGCAGGGGAATGGTGGCCATTTATGGCTACACCTTC.

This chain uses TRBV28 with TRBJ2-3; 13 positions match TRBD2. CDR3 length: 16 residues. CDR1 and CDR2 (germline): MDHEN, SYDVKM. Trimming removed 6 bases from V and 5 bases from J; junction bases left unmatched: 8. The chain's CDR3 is CASRPLAGGPGDTQYF. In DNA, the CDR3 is TGTGCCAGCAGACCACTAGCGGGGGGGCCAGGAGATACGCAGTATTTT.

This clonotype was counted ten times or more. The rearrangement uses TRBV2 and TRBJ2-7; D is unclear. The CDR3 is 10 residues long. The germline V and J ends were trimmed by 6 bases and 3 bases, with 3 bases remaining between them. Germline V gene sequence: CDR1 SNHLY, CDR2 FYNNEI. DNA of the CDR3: TGTGCCAGCAGCCGCTACGAGCAGTACTTC. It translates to CASSRYEQYF.

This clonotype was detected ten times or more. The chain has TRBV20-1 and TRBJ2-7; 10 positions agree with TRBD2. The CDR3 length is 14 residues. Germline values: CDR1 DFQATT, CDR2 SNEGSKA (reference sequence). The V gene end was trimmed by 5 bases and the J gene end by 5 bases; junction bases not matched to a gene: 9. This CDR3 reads CSAALSGGIHEQYF. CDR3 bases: TGCAGTGCTGCTCTTAGCGGGGGGATCCACGAGCAGTACTTC.

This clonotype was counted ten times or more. The CDR3 loop reads CASSLQLYNEQFF. The DNA for the CDR3 is TGCGCCAGCAGCTTACAGCTTTACAATGAGCAGTTCTTC. The chain uses TRBV5-1 and TRBJ2-1; D uncertain. Germline V gene lookup returns CDR1 SGHRS and CDR2 YFSETQ. Trimming removed 2 bases from V and 4 bases from J, with 7 bases in between. This CDR3 spans 13 amino acids.

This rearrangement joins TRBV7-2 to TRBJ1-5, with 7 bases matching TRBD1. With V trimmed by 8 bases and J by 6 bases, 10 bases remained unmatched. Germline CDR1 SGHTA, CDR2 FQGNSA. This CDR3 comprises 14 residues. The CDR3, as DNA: TGTGCCAGCTGCCTCCGACAGGGCGGTCAGCCCCAGCATTTT. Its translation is CASCLRQGGQPQHF.

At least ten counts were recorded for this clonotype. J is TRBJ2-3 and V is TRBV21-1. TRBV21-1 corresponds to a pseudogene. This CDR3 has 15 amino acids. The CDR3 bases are TGTGCCAGCAGCAGTTTCTTGGAGATCACAGATACGCAGTATTTT. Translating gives CASSSFLEITDTQYF.

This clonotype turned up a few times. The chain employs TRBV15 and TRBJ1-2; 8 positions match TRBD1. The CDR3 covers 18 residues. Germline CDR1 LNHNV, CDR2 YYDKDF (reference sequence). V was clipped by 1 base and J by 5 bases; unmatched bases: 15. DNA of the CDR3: TGTGCCACCAGCAGAGGCGTAGGCCAGGGGGCTTTCGGATATGGCTACACCTTC. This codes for CATSRGVGQGAFGYGYTF.

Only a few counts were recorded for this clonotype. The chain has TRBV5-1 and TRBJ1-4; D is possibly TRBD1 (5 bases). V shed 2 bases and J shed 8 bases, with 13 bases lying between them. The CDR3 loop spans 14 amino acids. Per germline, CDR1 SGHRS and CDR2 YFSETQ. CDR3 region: CASSLGAAGEKLFF. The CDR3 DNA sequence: TGCGCCAGCAGCTTAGGGGCGGCGGGGGAAAAACTGTTTTTT.

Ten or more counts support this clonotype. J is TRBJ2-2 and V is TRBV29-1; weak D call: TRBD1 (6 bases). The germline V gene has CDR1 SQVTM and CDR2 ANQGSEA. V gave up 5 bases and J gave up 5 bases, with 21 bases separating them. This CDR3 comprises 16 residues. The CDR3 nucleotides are TGCAGCGTTTCGGATATTTCACAGGGTTTGACCGGGGAGCTGTTTTTT. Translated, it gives CSVSDISQGLTGELFF.

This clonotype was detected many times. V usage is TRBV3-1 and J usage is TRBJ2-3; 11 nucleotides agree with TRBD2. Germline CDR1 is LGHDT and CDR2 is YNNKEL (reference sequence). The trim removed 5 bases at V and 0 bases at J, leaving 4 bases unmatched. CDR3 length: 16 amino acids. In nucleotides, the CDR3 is TGTGCCAGCAGCTCTCGACTAGCGGGGAGCACAGATACGCAGTATTTT. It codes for CASSSRLAGSTDTQYF.

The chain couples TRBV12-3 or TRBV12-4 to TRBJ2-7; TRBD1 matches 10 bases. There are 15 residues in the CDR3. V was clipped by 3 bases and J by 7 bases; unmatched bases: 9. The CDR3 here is CASSFSRTGGGEQYF. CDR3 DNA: TGTGCCAGCAGTTTCTCGCGGACAGGGGGAGGTGAGCAGTACTTC.

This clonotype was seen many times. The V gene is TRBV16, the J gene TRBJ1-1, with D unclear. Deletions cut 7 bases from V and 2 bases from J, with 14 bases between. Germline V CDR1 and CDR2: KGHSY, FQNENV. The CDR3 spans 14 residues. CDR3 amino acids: CASTPDPGNTEAFF. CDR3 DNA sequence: TGTGCCAGCACTCCCGATCCCGGCAACACTGAAGCTTTCTTT.

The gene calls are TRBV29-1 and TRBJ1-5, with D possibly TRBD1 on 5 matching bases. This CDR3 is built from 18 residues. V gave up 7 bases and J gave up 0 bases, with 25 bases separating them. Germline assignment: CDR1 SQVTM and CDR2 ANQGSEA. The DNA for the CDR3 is TGCAGCGCCCCCTTAGGATCAGGGTATAGGCGTAGCAATCAGCCCCAGCATTTT. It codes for CSAPLGSGYRRSNQPQHF.

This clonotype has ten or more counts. The CDR3 DNA sequence: TGTGCCAGCAGTAGAACTAGCGGGGTCCAAGAGACCCAGTACTTC. Translated, it gives CASSRTSGVQETQYF. The rearrangement uses TRBV6-6 and TRBJ2-5, with 10 bases lining up with TRBD2. The CDR3 runs 15 residues. The germline V gene encodes CDR1 MNHNY and CDR2 SVGAGI (reference sequence). The J segment lost 1 base and the V segment lost 5 bases, leaving 4 bases of the junction unmatched.

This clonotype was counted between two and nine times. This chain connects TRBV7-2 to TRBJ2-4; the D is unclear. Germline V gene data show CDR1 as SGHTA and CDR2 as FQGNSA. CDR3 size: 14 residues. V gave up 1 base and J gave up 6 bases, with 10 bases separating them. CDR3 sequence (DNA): TGTGCCAGCAGCTTAGTTCCGCCGGTAAACATTCAGTACTTC. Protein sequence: CASSLVPPVNIQYF.

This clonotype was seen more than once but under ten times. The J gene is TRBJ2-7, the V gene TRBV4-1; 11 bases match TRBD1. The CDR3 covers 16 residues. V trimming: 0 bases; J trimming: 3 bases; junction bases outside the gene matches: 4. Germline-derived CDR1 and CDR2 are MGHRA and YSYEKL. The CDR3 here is CASSQEGTGGFYEQYF. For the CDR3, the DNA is TGCGCCAGCAGCCAAGAAGGGACAGGGGGATTCTACGAGCAGTACTTC.

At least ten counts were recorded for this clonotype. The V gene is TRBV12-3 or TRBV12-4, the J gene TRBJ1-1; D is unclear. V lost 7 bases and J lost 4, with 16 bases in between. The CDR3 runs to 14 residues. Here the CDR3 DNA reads TGTGCCAGCACCCTGGCGGGGTATGGCACTGAAGCTTTCTTT. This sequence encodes CASTLAGYGTEAFF.

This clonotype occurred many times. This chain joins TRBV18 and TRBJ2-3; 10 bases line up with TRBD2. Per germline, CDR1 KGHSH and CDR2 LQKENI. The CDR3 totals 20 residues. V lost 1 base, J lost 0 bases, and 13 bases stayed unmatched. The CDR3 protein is CASSPRVLAGPSTSTDTQYF. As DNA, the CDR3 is TGTGCCAGCTCACCACGAGTACTAGCGGGGCCGTCCACCAGCACAGATACGCAGTATTTT.

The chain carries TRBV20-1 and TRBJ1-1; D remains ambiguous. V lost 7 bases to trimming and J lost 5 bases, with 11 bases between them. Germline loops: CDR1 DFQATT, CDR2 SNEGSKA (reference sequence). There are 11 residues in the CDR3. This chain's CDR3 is CSVQSWTEAFF. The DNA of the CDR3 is TGCAGTGTTCAAAGTTGGACTGAAGCTTTCTTT.

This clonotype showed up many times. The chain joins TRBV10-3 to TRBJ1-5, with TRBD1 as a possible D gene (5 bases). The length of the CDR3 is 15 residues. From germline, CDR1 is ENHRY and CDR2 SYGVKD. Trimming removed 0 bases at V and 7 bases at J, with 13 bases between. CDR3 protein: CAISESILRAQPQHF. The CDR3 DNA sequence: TGTGCCATCAGTGAGTCGATTCTCAGGGCCCAGCCCCAGCATTTT.